This TCR beta chain came from a study of blood T cell repertoires in COVID-19. Whole-study context: COVID-19 samples collected from the United States, Italy and Spain covered acute and convalescent phases.

Original handling: It was from reference gene primer amplification that nucleated cell counts were estimated. Generated by immunoSEQ multiplex PCR, the TCRdb table keeps only in-frame clones and is missing some. V and J calls and clone size come straight from that table; D and trimming were deduced from the DNA. The profile shows about 25,000 clones, about nine tenths of them singletons. The origin of this receptor is a man aged 70 or older with acute or convalescent COVID-19. The sequenced material came from peripheral blood.

This CDR3 is CASRELVASGNTIYF. The CDR3, as DNA: TGTGCCAGCAGGGAGTTGGTGGCCTCTGGAAACACCATATATTTT. This chain connects TRBV7-9 to TRBJ1-3; the D is unclear. The CDR3 length is 15 residues. Looked up from germline, CDR1 is SEHNR and CDR2 is FQNEAQ (reference sequence). The germline V and J ends were trimmed by 6 bases and 0 bases, with 12 bases remaining between them.